These 28 T cell receptor beta chains were all obtained from the same sample, sequenced in a study of human versus mouse CDR3 diversity and MHC coevolution. Clones were sequenced by immunoSEQ multiplex PCR, and TCRdb holds only the in-frame ones, with some missing. Of tens of thousands of clones in the sample, 90% to 95% were seen once. The source material was naive CD4+ T cells from blood. The subset denotes: CD45RO-negative CD62L-positive naive CD4 T cells. Receptors originate from a person aged 25 to 69 in good health.

This sequence joins TRBV5-1 and TRBJ1-4; TRBD1 might be the D (5 bases). The CDR3 is 14 residues long. Germline loops: CDR1 SGHRS, CDR2 YFSETQ. V was shortened by 0 bases and J by 4 bases, with 7 bases between the two germline ends. As DNA, the CDR3 is TGCGCCAGCAGCTTGGAGGGGCTTAATGAAAAACTGTTTTTT. It translates to CASSLEGLNEKLFF.

The rearrangement joins TRBV7-9 to TRBJ1-1; D perhaps matches TRBD1 (5 bases). This CDR3 region has 15 residues. V gave up 1 base and J gave up 1 base, with 10 bases separating them. The germline CDR1 and CDR2 sequences are SEHNR and FQNEAQ (reference sequence). CDR3 DNA sequence: TGTGCCAGCAGCTTAGTTGGGGCCCCGAACACTGAAGCTTTCTTT. Protein: CASSLVGAPNTEAFF.

This CDR3 reads CASSRERGPYEQYF. DNA of the CDR3: TGCGCCAGCAGCAGGGAGAGGGGGCCCTACGAGCAGTACTTC. The genes are TRBV5-1 and TRBJ2-7; 7 bases fit TRBD1. Germline V lookup: CDR1 SGHRS, CDR2 YFSETQ. The CDR3 is 14 residues long. V shed 4 bases and J 2 bases; nucleotides not matched to a gene: 6.

The sample holds a few counts of this clone. The V and J genes are TRBV5-8 and TRBJ1-4, with TRBD1 as a possible D gene (5 bases). Trimming took 5 bases from V and 5 from J, leaving 10 bases between them. Germline CDR1 and CDR2: SGHTS and YDEGEE. This CDR3 comprises 13 residues. The CDR3 nucleotides are TGTGCCAGCAGACGGGACTTAAATGAAAAACTGTTTTTT. It yields the protein CASRRDLNEKLFF. The full variable domain, in which reference TRBV5-8 and TRBJ1-4 provide the parts outside the CDR3, is EAGVTQSPTHLIKTRGQQATLRCSPISGHTSVYWYQQALGLGLQFLLWYDEGEERNRGNFPPRFSGRQFPNYSSELNVNALELEDSALYLCASRRDLNEKLFFGSGTQLSVL.

The CDR3 here is CASSLTAIQIYEQYF. The CDR3, as DNA: TGTGCCAGCAGCTTGACTGCGATACAGATCTACGAGCAGTACTTC. The chain is built from TRBV5-6 and TRBJ2-7, with D hard to call. With 1 base removed from V and 3 bases from J, the gap between germline ends came to 14 bases. Germline CDR1 SGHDT, CDR2 YYEEEE. This CDR3 is 15 amino acids long. Supplemented by reference TRBV5-6 and TRBJ2-7, the full variable domain reads DAGVTQSPTHLIKTRGQQVTLRCSPKSGHDTVSWYQQALGQGPQFIFQYYEEEERQRGNFPDRFSGHQFPNYSSELNVNALLLGDSALYLCASSLTAIQIYEQYFGPGTRLTVT.

V usage is TRBV11-1 and J usage is TRBJ1-5; possible D gene TRBD1, 6 bases. V lost 2 bases, J lost 5 bases, and 7 bases lay in between. The CDR3 covers 13 residues. From germline, CDR1 is SGHAT and CDR2 FQDESV (reference sequence). CDR3 loop: CASSLKGDQPQHF. In DNA, the CDR3 is TGTGCCAGCAGCTTAAAGGGGGATCAGCCCCAGCATTTT. The complete variable domain, with remaining parts taken from reference TRBV11-1 and TRBJ1-5, reads EAEVAQSPRYKITEKSQAVAFWCDPISGHATLYWYRQILGQGPELLVQFQDESVVDDSQLPKDRFSAERLKGVDSTLKIQPAELGDSAMYLCASSLKGDQPQHFGDGTRLSIL.

In this sample, this clone turned up once. The CDR3 loop is CASSYSGGPGSEQFF. The CDR3, as DNA: TGTGCCAGCAGTTATTCGGGAGGGCCAGGAAGTGAGCAGTTCTTC. The chain is built from TRBV28 and TRBJ2-1; TRBD2 aligns across 8 bases. Germline lookup yields CDR1 MDHEN and CDR2 SYDVKM. This CDR3 spans 15 amino acids. V shed 4 bases, J shed 9 bases, and the junction held 11 bases outside the gene matches.

The chain links TRBV15 to TRBJ1-5; a weak D match, TRBD1 (6 bases). The CDR3 length is 15 residues. V shed 6 bases and J shed 1 base, with 13 bases lying between them. Germline-derived CDR1 and CDR2 are LNHNV and YYDKDF (reference sequence). CDR3 in DNA: TGTGCCACCAGAAGGGGGGGTCGAAGCAATCAGCCCCAGCATTTT. This encodes CATRRGGRSNQPQHF. The whole variable domain, filled in from reference TRBV15 and TRBJ1-5, reads DAMVIQNPRYQVTQFGKPVTLSCSQTLNHNVMYWYQQKSSQAPKLLFHYYDKDFNNEADTPDNFQSRRPNTSFCFLDIRSPGLGDTAMYLCATRRGGRSNQPQHFGDGTRLSIL.

A single count supports this clone. The chain has TRBV7-3 and TRBJ2-1; 13 bases are shared with TRBD2. Germline V gene sequence: CDR1 SGHTA, CDR2 FQGTGA. This CDR3 is 15 amino acids long. The V gene end was trimmed by 4 bases and the J gene end by 10 bases; junction bases not matched to a gene: 7. For the CDR3, the DNA is TGTGCCAGCAGCTCCTCACTAGCGGGAGGGGAAGAGCAGTTCTTC. Translated: CASSSSLAGGEEQFF.

The rearrangement uses TRBV13 and TRBJ1-1, with a possible D match to TRBD1 (6 bases). Germline V gene lookup returns CDR1 PRHDT and CDR2 FYEKMQ (reference sequence). V dropped 6 bases and J dropped 2 bases, with 10 bases sitting between them. The CDR3 totals 13 residues. The CDR3 DNA follows: TGTGCCAGCAGTGACAGGCCAAACACTGAAGCTTTCTTT. Translated: CASSDRPNTEAFF.

As regards this clone: This sample includes further DNA sequences coding for the same CDR3. The chain recombines TRBV5-8 with TRBJ1-6; 9 nucleotides agree with TRBD1. This CDR3 has 15 residues. Germline V gene sequence: CDR1 SGHTS, CDR2 YDEGEE. V dropped 4 bases and J dropped 10; count of bases not matched to a gene: 9. DNA of the CDR3: TGTGCCAGCAGCCCCCGGGACAGGGAACACTCACCCCTCCACTTT. This gives the protein CASSPRDREHSPLHF. The variable domain in full, completed from reference TRBV5-8 and TRBJ1-6, reads EAGVTQSPTHLIKTRGQQATLRCSPISGHTSVYWYQQALGLGLQFLLWYDEGEERNRGNFPPRFSGRQFPNYSSELNVNALELEDSALYLCASSPRDREHSPLHFGNGTRLTVT.

The rearrangement joins TRBV6-5 to TRBJ2-5; 13 nucleotides align to TRBD2. The end of the DNA fits TRBJ2-7 better, so the J call may be wrong. The V gene's germline CDR1 is MNHEY and CDR2 SVGAGI. The CDR3 is made up of 16 amino acids. Written as DNA, the CDR3 is TGTGCCAGCAGTTCCGGGACTAGCGGGGCTTCCTACGAGCAGTACTTC. Its translation: CASSSGTSGASYEQYF.

This clone was found a few times. The CDR3 reads CASTRLFQGVGKLFF. For the CDR3, the DNA is TGTGCCAGTACCCGATTGTTTCAGGGGGTCGGAAAACTGTTTTTT. J is TRBJ1-4 and V is TRBV19; TRBD1 matches 7 bases. The CDR3 extends over 15 amino acids. Germline CDR1 and CDR2: LNHDA and SQIVND (reference sequence). The junction had 15 bases not matched to a gene; V was cut back by 7 bases and J by 10 bases.

This chain links TRBV4-2 with TRBJ2-5, with 7 bases fitting TRBD2. After removal of 6 bases from V and 2 bases from J, the junction contained 12 bases not matched to a gene. The CDR3 covers 16 residues. Germline V gene data show CDR1 as LGHNA and CDR2 as YNFKEQ. The CDR3 region is CASRVRGTSVQETQYF. CDR3 nucleotide sequence: TGTGCCAGCAGGGTAAGAGGCACTAGCGTACAAGAGACCCAGTACTTC.

There are a few counts of this clone. The chain is built from TRBV7-2 and TRBJ1-3, with D uncertain. The length of the CDR3 is 17 residues. Germline V CDR1 and CDR2: SGHTA, FQGNSA. V was trimmed by 5 bases and J by 10 bases, leaving 27 bases between them. CDR3 residues: CASSRRTSSPTGRTIYF. The CDR3 DNA reads TGTGCCAGCAGCCGTCGGACTTCCTCCCCCACTGGTCGGACCATATATTTT.

CDR3 in amino acids: CASSPDRVGGQPQHF. The CDR3 DNA is TGTGCCAGCAGCCCGGACAGGGTGGGAGGTCAGCCCCAGCATTTT. V usage is TRBV16 and J usage is TRBJ1-5; 8 bases map to TRBD1. The germline V gene has CDR1 KGHSY and CDR2 FQNENV. With V trimmed by 4 bases and J by 6 bases, 8 bases remained unmatched. CDR3 length equals 15 residues.

The rearrangement joins TRBV5-1 to TRBJ2-2; a possible D gene is TRBD1 (6 bases). V lost 1 base and J lost 0, with 13 bases in between. Per germline, CDR1 SGHRS and CDR2 YFSETQ. The CDR3 extends over 17 amino acids. CDR3 region: CASSLHPGTSNTGELFF. CDR3 DNA sequence: TGCGCCAGCAGCTTGCACCCCGGGACATCGAACACCGGGGAGCTGTTTTTT.

CDR3 amino acids: CASSYPSGYNEQFF. The CDR3 DNA is TGTGCCAGCTCCTACCCTAGCGGTTACAATGAGCAGTTCTTC. The chain has TRBV6-6 and TRBJ2-1; 7 bases match TRBD2. V lost 8 bases and J lost 4; bases outside the gene matches: 8. Germline CDR1 and CDR2: MNHNY and SVGAGI (reference sequence). This CDR3 contains 14 residues.

This chain uses TRBV11-1 with TRBJ1-1; maybe TRBD1 (6 bases). The CDR3 contains 14 residues. Trimming shortened V by 1 base and J by 1 base, and 7 bases separated the two germline ends. The germline CDR1 and CDR2 sequences are SGHAT and FQDESV (reference sequence). CDR3: CASSLGGRNTEAFF. The CDR3 coding sequence is TGTGCCAGCAGCTTAGGGGGGCGGAACACTGAAGCTTTCTTT.

The chain carries TRBV18 and TRBJ2-2; 7 nucleotides match TRBD1. CDR1 and CDR2 from the germline V gene are KGHSH and LQKENI. The CDR3 extends over 16 amino acids. J was trimmed by 0 bases and V by 6 bases; bases with no gene match: 7. DNA for the CDR3: TGTGCCAGCTCCAACCGACAGGGCGCGAACACCGGGGAGCTGTTTTTT. It codes for CASSNRQGANTGELFF.

The genes are TRBV5-1 and TRBJ2-2, with D perhaps TRBD2 (6 bases). Germline V CDR1 and CDR2: SGHRS, YFSETQ. The V gene lost 5 bases and the J gene lost 0 bases, with 11 bases spanning the gap. CDR3 length: 15 residues. For the CDR3, the DNA is TGCGCCAGCAGACAGCGGGCCTCGAACACCGGGGAGCTGTTTTTT. The encoded protein is CASRQRASNTGELFF.

The chain links TRBV4-3 to TRBJ2-1, with D possibly matching TRBD2 (5 bases). The CDR3 totals 17 residues. V gave up 6 bases and J gave up 7 bases, with 25 bases separating them. Germline V gives CDR1 LGHNA, CDR2 YSLEER. In DNA form, the CDR3 reads TGCGCCAGCAGTCAAAAGACCCCGGGAAGTATTGGTAATGAGCAGTTCTTC. Translated, it gives CASSQKTPGSIGNEQFF.

The chain couples TRBV28 to TRBJ2-5; D possibly corresponds to TRBD2 (5 bases). The J call may be incorrect, as the DNA end agrees better with TRBJ2-7. Germline CDR1 MDHEN, CDR2 SYDVKM. The CDR3 is made up of 14 amino acids. The CDR3 reads CASSIPGSAYEQYF. CDR3 sequence (DNA): TGTGCCAGCTCAATTCCGGGGTCCGCCTACGAGCAGTACTTC.

The gene calls are TRBV6-4 and TRBJ1-2, with 7 bases lining up with TRBD1. CDR1 MRHNA and CDR2 SNTAGT come from the germline V gene. The trim removed 8 bases at V and 2 bases at J, leaving 5 bases unmatched. The CDR3 loop spans 13 amino acids. The DNA for the CDR3 is TGTGCCAGCCCCCGGGACAGCAACTATGGCTACACCTTC. Protein: CASPRDSNYGYTF.

The chain uses TRBV7-2 and TRBJ2-5; TRBD1 agrees at 8 bases. The last part of the DNA fits TRBJ2-7 better; the J call may be wrong. Per germline, CDR1 SGHTA and CDR2 FQGNSA. CDR3 length: 14 residues. In DNA, the CDR3 is TGTGCCAGCAGCCTACGACAGGGGTCCTACGAGCAGTACTTC. Its translation is CASSLRQGSYEQYF.

The V and J genes are TRBV2 and TRBJ1-5; D possibly corresponds to TRBD1 (6 bases). V lost 6 bases and J 5 bases, leaving 17 bases between the germline ends. CDR3 length: 15 residues. The germline CDR1 and CDR2 sequences are SNHLY and FYNNEI. The CDR3 reads CASRNTRGGHQPQHF. The CDR3 coding sequence is TGTGCCAGCAGGAACACCAGGGGCGGCCATCAGCCCCAGCATTTT.

This clone has a single count. The rearrangement uses TRBV29-1 and TRBJ2-7; 9 bases match TRBD1. This CDR3 contains 17 residues. The trim removed 0 bases at V and 8 bases at J, leaving 17 bases unmatched. Germline V gene data show CDR1 as SQVTM and CDR2 as ANQGSEA. The CDR3 spells CSVEDQVYGTGTLQQYF. As DNA, the CDR3 is TGCAGCGTTGAAGATCAAGTCTATGGGACAGGGACATTGCAGCAGTACTTC.

The genes are TRBV11-3 and TRBJ2-1, with D possibly TRBD2 on 6 matching bases. Germline loops: CDR1 SGHNT, CDR2 YENEEA. The CDR3 covers 13 residues. The ends were cut back, 8 bases at V and 5 bases at J, with 13 bases in the middle. The CDR3 DNA reads as TGTGCCAGCGGCCGGGGAGGACACAATGAGCAGTTCTTC. This translates into CASGRGGHNEQFF.